Listed below are T cell receptor beta chains from one sample, sequenced in a study of blood T cells in healthy people across ages. TCRdb ran MiXCR on the 5' RACE reads and lists one entry per CDR3 protein. The profile shows hundreds of thousands of distinct CDR3 sequences, around 31% of them singletons. The material sequenced was blood. These receptors originate from a woman older than 75 in good health. CDR3s include the opening cysteine and the closing phenylalanine or tryptophan.

V,J,CDR3
TRBV7-3,TRBJ2-4,CASSLMMGAEQYF
TRBV4-2,TRBJ1-1,CASSLNPNMNTEAFF
TRBV10-3,TRBJ1-2,CAIMGGAGGYTF
TRBV28,TRBJ2-7,CASSLRDGYYEQYF
TRBV6-2/TRBV6-3,TRBJ2-1,CASSYLGGYNEQFF
TRBV20-1,TRBJ2-5,CSASGLAGGQQTQYF
TRBV5-1,TRBJ2-3,CASSLARAGDADTQYF
TRBV20-1,TRBJ2-1,CSARDTSGGYNEQFF
TRBV7-6,TRBJ2-4,CASSLSGAYYNEQYF
TRBV9,TRBJ2-5,CASSVLLDRHARETQYF
TRBV5-1,TRBJ2-7,CASARDRTYEQYF
TRBV4-3,TRBJ2-3,CASSQGERGSDTQYF
TRBV6-1,TRBJ2-1,CASCGGGILSEQFF
TRBV6-2/TRBV6-3,TRBJ1-1,CASRLRGTITEAFF
TRBV9,TRBJ2-1,CASTKLAGIDNEQFF
TRBV12-3/TRBV12-4,TRBJ1-5,CASSVTGGGNQPQHF
TRBV2,TRBJ1-5,CASSADSYNQPQHF
TRBV5-1,TRBJ1-4,CASSLDEGRRGEKLFF
TRBV30,TRBJ2-1,CAWSVRLRDRGHEQFF
TRBV7-2,TRBJ2-7,CANSPWGGQGYEQYF
TRBV6-2/TRBV6-3,TRBJ1-3,CASIPTGADRNTIYF
TRBV12-3/TRBV12-4,TRBJ2-3,CASSLLGRTDAEYF
TRBV12-3/TRBV12-4,TRBJ2-1,CASSLPTSGGVNEQVF
TRBV7-6,TRBJ2-1,CASSSEDEQFF
TRBV5-5,TRBJ1-5,CASSLEPYSNQPQHF
TRBV11-2,TRBJ2-7,CASRYRGQGIYEQYF
TRBV30,TRBJ2-3,CAWSVGQTDTQYF
TRBV11-2,TRBJ2-3,CASSKFPRDTRTDTQYF
TRBV5-1,TRBJ1-2,CASSLEAQGNDGYTF
TRBV29-1,TRBJ1-2,CSVRKTGTDGYTF
TRBV7-2,TRBJ2-4,CASSSGPGTGGGSGQYF
TRBV7-9,TRBJ1-1,CASSLEGSNFF
TRBV5-6,TRBJ2-1,CASSRDPGLELNEQFF
TRBV5-8,TRBJ1-5,CASSLEGLRSNQPQHF
TRBV15,TRBJ2-5,CATSNGQGGETQYF
TRBV27,TRBJ1-2,CASSFQEGANYGYTF
TRBV18,TRBJ2-1,CASSPKRGAGNEQFF
TRBV20-1,TRBJ1-4,CSAETGAGGNEKLFF
TRBV4-1,TRBJ1-1,CASSQVPGNTEAFF
TRBV20-1,TRBJ2-3,CSARFPSGGRDTQYF
TRBV11-2,TRBJ2-1,CASSQQGLAADEQFF
TRBV4-1,TRBJ1-3,CASSPSTPSSGNTIYF
TRBV4-1,TRBJ2-3,CASNQVPGGHADTQYF
TRBV4-2,TRBJ2-2,CASSQDPGGHGERFF
TRBV5-1,TRBJ2-7,CASSFLGGTYEQYF